A single sample gave rise to the 23 T cell receptor beta chains below, sequenced in a study of prognosis after radiotherapy for stage I lung cancer (dated by TCRdb to about 2021). The instrument given in TCRdb is Illumina HiSeq 3000. The TCR beta CDR3 region was amplified from genomic DNA by two rounds of multiplex PCR. In the first PCR round, primers specific to each TRBV and TRBJ gene were used, and the primer sequences were filed in Chinese patent CN105087789A. The public reads were run again by TCRdb, first through fastp at Q25 and then through MiXCR, and only productive beta chains were kept. Rows with one shared CDR3 protein collapse into an entry with the most common genes and DNA. Counted in this sample were roughly 38,000 distinct CDR3 sequences; about 24% of them appeared once. The ten most abundant clones make up under 30% of the sample. Specimen: PBMCs, collected before or after stereotactic body radiation therapy (not recorded which). These receptors were taken from a donor over 45 with non-small cell lung cancer.

The sample holds many counts of this clonotype. V is TRBV9 and J is TRBJ1-1; TRBD1 matches 8 bases. The CDR3 runs 16 residues. V trimming: 0 bases; J trimming: 5 bases; junction bases outside the gene matches: 9. CDR1 is SGDLS and CDR2 is YYNGEE in the germline V gene. The CDR3 here is CASSVEPAGGGTEAFF. CDR3 bases: TGTGCCAGCAGCGTAGAACCCGCAGGGGGCGGGACTGAAGCTTTCTTT.

This clonotype has a count of ten or more. The V gene is TRBV10-3, the J gene TRBJ1-1; D is possibly TRBD1 (6 bases). This CDR3 is 13 amino acids long. Deletions cut 6 bases from V and 0 bases from J, with 8 bases between. Germline V gene data show CDR1 as ENHRY and CDR2 as SYGVKD. CDR3 DNA: TGTGCCATCAGACAGGGCTTGAACACTGAAGCTTTCTTT. It codes for CAIRQGLNTEAFF.

A single count supports this clonotype. The chain carries TRBV12-3 or TRBV12-4 and TRBJ2-1, with D unresolved. The V gene lost 3 bases and the J gene lost 11 bases, with 11 bases spanning the gap. This CDR3 has 12 residues. CDR3 residues: CASSLVKDKQFF. CDR3 in DNA: TGTGCCAGCAGTTTGGTTAAGGATAAGCAGTTCTTC.

As concerns this clonotype: A read error is possible here, since a much larger clone lies one base away. The chain links TRBV3-1 to TRBJ1-1, with a tentative D call TRBD1 (6 bases). The CDR3 consists of 13 residues. CDR1 LGHDT and CDR2 YNNKEL come from the germline V gene (reference sequence). The CDR3 loop reads CASIQVEGGEAFF. In DNA form, the CDR3 reads TGTGCCAGCATCCAAGTCGAGGGGGGCGAGGCTTTCTTT. Full variable domain (outside the CDR3, taken from reference TRBV3-1 and TRBJ1-1): DTAVSQTPKYLVTQMGNDKSIKCEQNLGHDTMYWYKQDSKKFLKIMFSYNNKELIINETVPNRFSPKSPDKAHLNLHINSLELGDSAVYFCASIQVEGGEAFFGQGTRLTVV.

In this sample, this clonotype turned up many times. The CDR3 sequence: CASSPQGALEMAFF. CDR3 in DNA: TGTGCCAGCTCACCACAGGGGGCATTGGAAATGGCTTTCTTT. The chain carries TRBV18 and TRBJ1-1, with 7 bases that match TRBD1. CDR1 is KGHSH and CDR2 is LQKENI in the germline V gene. This CDR3 is 14 amino acids long. After removal of 1 base from V and 11 bases from J, the junction contained 10 bases not matched to a gene.

This clonotype was seen ten or more times. The chain carries TRBV9 and TRBJ2-2; 7 bases agree with TRBD1. Germline CDR1 SGDLS, CDR2 YYNGEE. The CDR3 runs 13 residues. With 3 bases clipped from V and 4 bases from J, the junction kept 0 bases outside the gene matches. The CDR3 DNA reads TGTGCCAGCAGCGAGGGGGCCACCGGGGAGCTGTTTTTT. Translated: CASSEGATGELFF. Using reference TRBV9 and TRBJ2-2 for the parts outside the CDR3, the full variable domain is DSGVTQTPKHLITATGQRVTLRCSPRSGDLSVYWYQQSLDQGLQFLIQYYNGEERAKGNILERFSAQQFPDLHSELNLSSLELGDSALYFCASSEGATGELFFGEGSRLTVL.

Many counts were recorded for this clonotype. CDR3 in DNA: TGTGCCAGCAGCCAAAAACAGGGGTCAGGACTGTTTTTT. Protein product: CASSQKQGSGLFF. The J gene is TRBJ1-4, the V gene TRBV14; 7 nucleotides agree with TRBD1. The trim removed 2 bases at V and 13 bases at J, leaving 7 bases unmatched. Germline V gene lookup returns CDR1 SGHDN and CDR2 FVKESK. CDR3 length: 13 amino acids.

This clonotype appeared many times. The chain links TRBV7-8 to TRBJ1-6; 7 bases fit TRBD1. The CDR3 loop spans 15 amino acids. V lost 5 bases to trimming and J lost 7 bases; unmatched junction nucleotides: 8. CDR1 is SGHVS and CDR2 is FQNEAQ in the germline V gene. The CDR3 loop reads CASSQLTGDNSPLHF. CDR3 sequence (DNA): TGTGCCAGCAGCCAGCTTACAGGGGACAATTCACCCCTCCACTTT.

Relative to its sample, this clonotype is medium-sized. The V and J genes are TRBV6-1 and TRBJ2-3; D is ambiguous. The germline CDR1 and CDR2 sequences are MNHNS and SASEGT. The CDR3 sequence is 15 residues long. V was cut by 1 base and J by 4 bases, with 12 bases left in between. CDR3 residues: CASSEGASGADTQYF. In DNA form, the CDR3 reads TGTGCCAGCAGTGAAGGGGCTTCGGGCGCAGATACGCAGTATTTT.

This clonotype has at least ten counts. This chain connects TRBV12-3 or TRBV12-4 to TRBJ2-5, with D uncertain. Between the trimmed V and J ends, which lost 3 bases and 4 bases, there was a span of 12 bases. The CDR3 runs to 14 residues. CDR3 DNA: TGTGCCAGCAGTTTCGGTCACGCATCAGAGACCCAGTACTTC. Amino acid sequence: CASSFGHASETQYF.

This clonotype has at least ten counts. The J gene is TRBJ1-1, the V gene TRBV27, with 12 nucleotides matching TRBD1. The CDR3 runs 19 residues. V lost 5 bases to trimming and J lost 1 base; unmatched junction nucleotides: 14. Germline V gene lookup returns CDR1 MNHEY and CDR2 SMNVEV (reference sequence). The CDR3 protein is CASSGRTGTGGIRNTEAFF. The CDR3, as DNA: TGTGCCAGCAGTGGGCGAACCGGGACAGGGGGCATTAGGAACACTGAAGCTTTCTTT.

On this clonotype: Compared with germline, one end of the junction differs, possibly owing to a read error. V and J are TRBV27 and TRBJ2-7; TRBD1 matches 12 bases. Germline loops: CDR1 MNHEY, CDR2 SMNVEV (reference sequence). This CDR3 has 21 amino acids. Written as DNA, the CDR3 is TGTGCCAGCAGTTCGACGAACTCCGGGACAGGGGGCCCATTTATCAACTACGAGCACCACTTC. Residues: CASSSTNSGTGGPFINYEHHF.

The chain employs TRBV20-1 and TRBJ2-3; D call uncertain. V lost 1 base, J lost 4 bases, and 6 bases lay in between. CDR3 length: 12 residues. Germline assignment: CDR1 DFQATT and CDR2 SNEGSKA (reference sequence). CDR3 bases: TGCAGTGCTAGAGCGGGTGCAGATACGCAGTATTTT. Its protein product is CSARAGADTQYF.

This chain uses TRBV6-1 with TRBJ1-1, with D possibly TRBD1 on 6 matching bases. CDR3 size: 18 residues. V was shortened by 7 bases and J by 5 bases, with 29 bases between the two germline ends. CDR1 MNHNS and CDR2 SASEGT come from the germline V gene. The CDR3 sequence: CASIGQSRRESWWTEAFF. CDR3 sequence (DNA): TGTGCCAGCATCGGACAGTCCCGCAGAGAGTCTTGGTGGACTGAAGCTTTCTTT.

The table lists this clonotype with many counts. CDR3 DNA sequence: TGTGCCAGCCACTCGGGCAGGGGATACTACAATGAGCAGTTCTTC. It is translated as CASHSGRGYYNEQFF. The chain is built from TRBV27 and TRBJ2-1, with a weak D call TRBD1 (6 bases). There are 15 residues in the CDR3. V lost 8 bases and J lost 3, with 17 bases in between. Germline CDR1 is MNHEY and CDR2 is SMNVEV (reference sequence).

This clonotype was seen ten or more times. The V and J genes are TRBV6-1 and TRBJ1-4; D might be TRBD1 (5 bases). V was pared by 7 bases and J by 8 bases, with 11 bases between. The CDR3 is 12 residues long. Germline CDR1 is MNHNS and CDR2 is SASEGT. The CDR3 here is CASKEGREKLFF. The CDR3, as DNA: TGTGCCAGCAAAGAGGGGCGAGAAAAACTGTTTTTT.

This clonotype was counted at least ten times. This sequence joins TRBV6-1 and TRBJ2-7; TRBD1 agrees at 8 bases. The germline gives CDR1 MNHNS, CDR2 SASEGT. CDR3 length: 15 residues. The trim removed 7 bases at V and 2 bases at J, leaving 10 bases unmatched. CDR3 region: CASKITGTGPYEQYF. CDR3 coding DNA: TGTGCCAGCAAGATAACCGGGACAGGACCCTACGAGCAGTACTTC.

This clonotype was observed many times. J is TRBJ2-5 and V is TRBV20-1; no reliable D call. V lost 2 bases and J lost 1, with 5 bases in between. Germline V gives CDR1 DFQATT, CDR2 SNEGSKA (reference sequence). This CDR3 is 12 amino acids long. CDR3 sequence: CSARQVQETQYF. DNA for the CDR3: TGCAGTGCTAGACAGGTCCAAGAGACCCAGTACTTC.

This clonotype was observed at least ten times. This rearrangement joins TRBV6-4 to TRBJ2-6; 7 bases fit TRBD1. V was pared by 2 bases and J by 0 bases, with 10 bases of the junction left unmatched. In germline, CDR1 is MRHNA, CDR2 SNTAGT. CDR3 size: 19 residues. The CDR3, as DNA: TGTGCCAGCAGTGACACCCCCCTAGCAGGGGGCTCTGGGGCCAACGTCCTGACTTTC. Its protein product is CASSDTPLAGGSGANVLTF.

Concerning this clonotype: A read error may produce the germline difference seen at one junction end. The V and J genes are TRBV28 and TRBJ1-1; 10 nucleotides agree with TRBD1. The germline CDR1 and CDR2 sequences are MDHEN and SYDVKM. CDR3 size: 14 residues. CDR3 loop: CSSSSGQGRLEAFF. As DNA, the CDR3 is TGTTCCAGCAGTTCGGGACAGGGGAGGCTGGAAGCTTTCTTT.

This clonotype has ten or more counts. The chain is built from TRBV7-3 and TRBJ1-2; 7 nucleotides line up with TRBD1. V shed 5 bases and J 7 bases; nucleotides not matched to a gene: 7. The germline V gene encodes CDR1 SGHTA and CDR2 FQGTGA. The CDR3 extends over 13 amino acids. CDR3: CASSPDRDSGYTF. CDR3 DNA sequence: TGTGCCAGCAGCCCCGACAGGGACTCTGGCTACACCTTC.

This clonotype has ten or more counts. The V call is TRBV11-2, the J call TRBJ2-1; possible D gene TRBD1, 5 bases. There are 13 residues in the CDR3. The V end lost 5 bases, the J end lost 6 bases, and 11 bases lay between the germline ends. Germline loops: CDR1 SGHAT, CDR2 FQNNGV. CDR3 DNA sequence: TGTGCCAGCAGCCCCCTGCAGGGCAATGAGCAGTTCTTC. Translating it yields CASSPLQGNEQFF.

This clonotype was observed many times. The chain combines TRBV11-2 with TRBJ2-7; D possibly uses TRBD1 or TRBD2 (7 bases each). Between the trimmed V and J ends, which lost 8 bases and 7 bases, there was a span of 15 bases. Germline lookup yields CDR1 SGHAT and CDR2 FQNNGV. This CDR3 has 12 residues. CDR3 in amino acids: CASSRGGLEQYF. The DNA for the CDR3 is TGTGCCAGCTCCAGGGGGGGTCTGGAGCAGTACTTC.